The next 13 T cell receptor beta chains were all read from a single sample in a study of blood T cell repertoires in COVID-19. Assay: immunoSEQ multiplex PCR; the TCRdb copy retains only in-frame clones and omits some. Of tens of thousands of clones in the sample, approximately 85% were seen once. Source material: peripheral blood. The receptors shown here come from a human donor in a cohort sampled during active COVID-19.

The CDR3 bases are TGTGCCAGCAGCTCGACAGGGGGAGTAACTGAAGCTTTCTTT. The encoded protein is CASSSTGGVTEAFF. This chain uses TRBV7-3 with TRBJ1-1, with 9 bases lining up with TRBD1. In germline, CDR1 is SGHTA, CDR2 FQGTGA. V shed 4 bases, J shed 5 bases, and the junction held 5 bases outside the gene matches. The CDR3 loop spans 14 amino acids.

This rearrangement joins TRBV4-1 to TRBJ2-3, with 7 bases aligning to TRBD2. The ends lost 3 bases at V and 2 bases at J; junction bases unmatched: 5. Germline V gene sequence: CDR1 MGHRA, CDR2 YSYEKL. This CDR3 comprises 15 residues. The DNA of the CDR3 is TGCGCCAGCAGCCAGGGAGGGCTAAACACAGATACGCAGTATTTT. This translates into CASSQGGLNTDTQYF.

The chain recombines TRBV12-3 or TRBV12-4 with TRBJ1-6, with a tentative D call TRBD1 (6 bases). The CDR3 extends over 13 amino acids. V lost 7 bases to trimming and J lost 7 bases, with 11 bases between them. In nucleotides, the CDR3 is TGTGCCAGCAACAGGGTCATCAATTCACCCCTCCACTTT. This gives the protein CASNRVINSPLHF.

The rearrangement joins TRBV3-1 (or the pseudogene TRBV3-2) to TRBJ2-1; 12 bases align to TRBD2. The germline V gene has CDR1 LGHDT and CDR2 YNNKEL (reference sequence). The CDR3 length is 16 residues. Germline trimming cut 4 bases from V and 10 bases from J; bases unmatched to any gene: 11. CDR3 region: CASSPTSSGGAREQFF. CDR3 DNA sequence: TGTGCCAGCAGCCCCACCTCTAGCGGGGGGGCCAGGGAGCAGTTCTTC.

The chain combines TRBV13 with TRBJ2-2; TRBD1 matches 9 bases. CDR1 is PRHDT and CDR2 is FYEKMQ in the germline V gene (reference sequence). The trim removed 7 bases at V and 7 bases at J, leaving 10 bases unmatched. The CDR3 consists of 15 residues. CDR3 DNA: TGTGCCAGCAAGAGGGGACAGGGTTGGAGCGGGGAGCTGTTTTTT. Translated: CASKRGQGWSGELFF.

The chain carries TRBV6-1 and TRBJ1-5, with D uncertain. V gave up 0 bases and J gave up 4 bases, with 4 bases separating them. The CDR3 is made up of 13 amino acids. Germline CDR1 MNHNS, CDR2 SASEGT. The DNA for the CDR3 is TGTGCCAGCAGTGAAGCCAGAAATCAGCCCCAGCATTTT. As protein: CASSEARNQPQHF.

V is TRBV2 and J is TRBJ1-2; D unresolved. The CDR3 totals 13 residues. Deletions cut 5 bases from V and 2 bases from J, with 9 bases between. Germline V gives CDR1 SNHLY, CDR2 FYNNEI. The CDR3 here is CASSNTRNYGYTF. CDR3 in DNA: TGTGCCAGCAGTAATACAAGAAACTATGGCTACACCTTC.

The rearrangement uses TRBV5-1 and TRBJ2-1; the match to TRBD1 covers 9 bases. The CDR3 contains 14 residues. Germline loops: CDR1 SGHRS, CDR2 YFSETQ. Losses at the gene ends were 4 bases for V and 7 bases for J; bases not matched to a gene: 6. This CDR3 reads CASSVLTGGNEQFF. As DNA, the CDR3 is TGCGCCAGCAGCGTCCTGACAGGGGGGAATGAGCAGTTCTTC.

V and J are TRBV14 and TRBJ2-3; the match to TRBD1 covers 7 bases. Per germline, CDR1 SGHDN and CDR2 FVKESK. J lost 5 bases, V lost 3 bases, and 5 bases had no gene match. The length of the CDR3 is 14 residues. CDR3 coding DNA: TGTGCCAGCAGCCACTACAGGGGAAAAGATACGCAGTATTTT. Translated: CASSHYRGKDTQYF.

The V and J genes are TRBV3-1 (or the pseudogene TRBV3-2) and TRBJ2-1; no clear D gene. There are 12 residues in the CDR3. The V end was cut by 1 base, the J end by 6 bases, with 4 bases between. CDR1 and CDR2 from the germline V gene are LGHDT and YNNKEL (reference sequence). Written as DNA, the CDR3 is TGTGCCAGCAGCCAAGCTCGCAATGAGCAGTTCTTC. Translated: CASSQARNEQFF.

This clone was detected a few times. This chain links TRBV6-2 or TRBV6-3 with TRBJ1-1; possibly TRBD1 for D (5 bases). The CDR3 runs to 15 residues. Deletions cut 2 bases from V and 4 bases from J, with 14 bases between. CDR1 MNHEY and CDR2 SVGEGT come from the germline V gene. The CDR3 sequence: CASSYGGWEVTEAFF. In nucleotides, the CDR3 is TGTGCCAGCAGTTACGGGGGATGGGAGGTCACTGAAGCTTTCTTT.

This rearrangement joins TRBV7-9 to TRBJ2-5, with 12 nucleotides matching TRBD2. The CDR3 runs to 15 residues. Germline V gene data show CDR1 as SEHNR and CDR2 as FQNEAQ (reference sequence). The junction had 5 bases not matched to a gene; V was cut back by 4 bases and J by 5 bases. The CDR3 sequence is CASSSLAGGRETQYF. For the CDR3, the DNA is TGTGCCAGCAGCTCGCTAGCGGGGGGGCGCGAGACCCAGTACTTC.

The V call is TRBV28, the J call TRBJ1-1, with 7 bases lining up with TRBD1. This CDR3 is 18 amino acids long. Germline lookup yields CDR1 MDHEN and CDR2 SYDVKM. V lost 2 bases and J lost 4; bases outside the gene matches: 16. The CDR3 spells CASSLRGTAPFKGTEAFF. In nucleotides, the CDR3 is TGTGCCAGCAGTTTAAGGGGGACAGCCCCTTTTAAGGGCACTGAAGCTTTCTTT.